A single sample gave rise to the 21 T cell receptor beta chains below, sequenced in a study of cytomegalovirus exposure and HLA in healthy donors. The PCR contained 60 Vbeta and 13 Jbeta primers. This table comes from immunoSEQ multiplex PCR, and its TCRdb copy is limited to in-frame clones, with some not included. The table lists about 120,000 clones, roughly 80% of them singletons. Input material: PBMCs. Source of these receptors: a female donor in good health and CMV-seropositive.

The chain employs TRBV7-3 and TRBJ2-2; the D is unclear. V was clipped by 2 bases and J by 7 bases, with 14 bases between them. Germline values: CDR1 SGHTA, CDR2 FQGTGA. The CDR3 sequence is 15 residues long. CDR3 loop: CASSLEPPLIGELFF. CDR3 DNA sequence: TGTGCCAGCAGCTTAGAGCCGCCCCTTATCGGGGAGCTGTTTTTT.

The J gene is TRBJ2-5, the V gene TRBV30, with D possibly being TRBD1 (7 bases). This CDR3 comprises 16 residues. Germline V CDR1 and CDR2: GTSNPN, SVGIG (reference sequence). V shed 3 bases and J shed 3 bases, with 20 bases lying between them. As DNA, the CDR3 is TGTGCCTGGAGCCGCCAGGGGGACTTCACTGAAGAGACCCAGTACTTC. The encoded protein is CAWSRQGDFTEETQYF.

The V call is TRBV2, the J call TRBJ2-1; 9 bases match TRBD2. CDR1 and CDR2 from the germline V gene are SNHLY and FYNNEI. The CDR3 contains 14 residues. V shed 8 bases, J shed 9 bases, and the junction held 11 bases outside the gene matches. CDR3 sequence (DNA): TGTGCCAGCTCGAAGGGACTAGCCCCTAGTGAGCAGTTCTTC. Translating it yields CASSKGLAPSEQFF.

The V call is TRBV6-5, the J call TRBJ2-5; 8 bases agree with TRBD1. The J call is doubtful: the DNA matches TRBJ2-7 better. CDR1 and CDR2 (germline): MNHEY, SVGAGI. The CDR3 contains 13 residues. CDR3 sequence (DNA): TGTGCCAGCAGACCTGACAGGGGCTACGAGCAGTACTTC. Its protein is CASRPDRGYEQYF.

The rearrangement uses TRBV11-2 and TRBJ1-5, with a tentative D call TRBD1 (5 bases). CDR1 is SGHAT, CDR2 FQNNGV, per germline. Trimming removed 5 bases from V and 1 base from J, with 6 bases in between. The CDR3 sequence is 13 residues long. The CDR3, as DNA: TGTGCCAGCAGCCAGGGAAGCAATCAGCCCCAGCATTTT. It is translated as CASSQGSNQPQHF.

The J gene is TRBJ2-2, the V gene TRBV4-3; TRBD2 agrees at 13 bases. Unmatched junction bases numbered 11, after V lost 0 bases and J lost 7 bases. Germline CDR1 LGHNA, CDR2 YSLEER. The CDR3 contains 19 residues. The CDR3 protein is CASSQEVGRLAGGFGELFF. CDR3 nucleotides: TGCGCCAGCAGCCAAGAAGTGGGGAGACTAGCGGGGGGTTTCGGGGAGCTGTTTTTT.

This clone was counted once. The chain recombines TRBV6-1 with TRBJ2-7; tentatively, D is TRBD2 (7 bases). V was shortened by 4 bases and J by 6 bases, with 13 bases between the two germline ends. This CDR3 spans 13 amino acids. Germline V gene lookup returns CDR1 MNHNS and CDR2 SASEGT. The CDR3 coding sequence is TGTGCCAGCAGTGGCCGGGGGGCGTCCGAGCAGTACTTC. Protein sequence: CASSGRGASEQYF.

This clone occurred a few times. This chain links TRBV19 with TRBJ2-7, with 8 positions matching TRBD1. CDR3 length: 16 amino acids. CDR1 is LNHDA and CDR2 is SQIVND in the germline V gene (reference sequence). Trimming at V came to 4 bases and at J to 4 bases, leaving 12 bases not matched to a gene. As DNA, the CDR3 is TGTGCCAGTAGTAACCTCCTCCAGGGGGCCCAATACGAGCAGTACTTC. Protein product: CASSNLLQGAQYEQYF.

The CDR3 nucleotides read TGTGCCTCCTGGGCTAACACTGAAGCTTTCTTT. It encodes CASWANTEAFF. V usage is TRBV30 and J usage is TRBJ1-1, with D unresolved. Between the trimmed V and J ends, which lost 7 bases and 2 bases, there was a span of 8 bases. CDR1 is GTSNPN and CDR2 is SVGIG in the germline V gene (reference sequence). The CDR3 totals 11 residues.

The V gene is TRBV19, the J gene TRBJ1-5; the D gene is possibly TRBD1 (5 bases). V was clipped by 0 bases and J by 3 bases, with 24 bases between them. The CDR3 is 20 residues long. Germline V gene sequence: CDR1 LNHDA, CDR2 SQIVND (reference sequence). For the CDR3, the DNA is TGTGCCAGTAGTATAGATTCAGGGAATCCCGTCGGGCGATTCAATCAGCCCCAGCATTTT. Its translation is CASSIDSGNPVGRFNQPQHF.

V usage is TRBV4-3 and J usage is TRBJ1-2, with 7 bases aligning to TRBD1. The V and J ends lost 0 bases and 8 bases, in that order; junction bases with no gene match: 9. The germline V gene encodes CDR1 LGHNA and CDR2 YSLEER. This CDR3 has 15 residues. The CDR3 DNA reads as TGCGCCAGCAGCCAAGACCTCCAGGGGGTGGTAGGCTACACCTTC. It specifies CASSQDLQGVVGYTF.

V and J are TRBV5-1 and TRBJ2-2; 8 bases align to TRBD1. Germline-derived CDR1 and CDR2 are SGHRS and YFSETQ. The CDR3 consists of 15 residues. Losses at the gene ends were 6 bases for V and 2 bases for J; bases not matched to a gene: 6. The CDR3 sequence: CASTIGQGNTGELFF. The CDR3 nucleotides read TGCGCCAGCACCATTGGACAGGGAAACACCGGGGAGCTGTTTTTT.

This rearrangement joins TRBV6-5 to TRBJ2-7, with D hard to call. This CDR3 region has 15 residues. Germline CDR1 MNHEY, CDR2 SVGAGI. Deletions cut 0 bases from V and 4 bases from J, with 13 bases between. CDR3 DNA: TGTGCCAGCAGTTACTCCGAGGCCAGTGCATACGAGCAGTACTTC. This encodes CASSYSEASAYEQYF.

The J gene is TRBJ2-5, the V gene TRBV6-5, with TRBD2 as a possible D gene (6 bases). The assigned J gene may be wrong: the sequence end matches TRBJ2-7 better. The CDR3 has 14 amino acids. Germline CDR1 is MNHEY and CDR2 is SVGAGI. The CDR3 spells CASSYSPGVGEQYF. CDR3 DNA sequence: TGTGCCAGCAGTTACTCCCCGGGGGTGGGCGAGCAGTACTTC.

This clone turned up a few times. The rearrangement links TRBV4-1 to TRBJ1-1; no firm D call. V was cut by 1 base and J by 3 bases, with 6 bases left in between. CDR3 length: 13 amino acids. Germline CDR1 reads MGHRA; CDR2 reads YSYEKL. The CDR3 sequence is CASSQAVYTEAFF. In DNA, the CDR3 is TGCGCCAGCAGCCAAGCAGTCTACACTGAAGCTTTCTTT.

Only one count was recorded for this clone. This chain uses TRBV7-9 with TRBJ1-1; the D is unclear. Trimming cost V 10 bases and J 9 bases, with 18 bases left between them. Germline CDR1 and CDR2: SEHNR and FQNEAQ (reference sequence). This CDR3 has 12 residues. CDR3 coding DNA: TGTGCCACCCTCGGTGAGGGCCCGAAAGCTTTCTTT. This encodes CATLGEGPKAFF. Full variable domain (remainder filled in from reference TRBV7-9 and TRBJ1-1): DTGVSQNPRHKITKRGQNVTFRCDPISEHNRLYWYRQTLGQGPEFLTYFQNEAQLEKSRLLSDRFSAERPKGSFSTLEIQRTEQGDSAMYLCATLGEGPKAFFGQGTRLTVV.

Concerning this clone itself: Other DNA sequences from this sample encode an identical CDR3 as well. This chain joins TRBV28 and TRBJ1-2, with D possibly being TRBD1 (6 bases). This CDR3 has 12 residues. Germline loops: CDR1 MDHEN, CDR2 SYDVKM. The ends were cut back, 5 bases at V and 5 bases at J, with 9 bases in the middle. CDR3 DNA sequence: TGTGCCAGCAGTCTACAGGGTTATGGCTACACCTTC. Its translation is CASSLQGYGYTF.

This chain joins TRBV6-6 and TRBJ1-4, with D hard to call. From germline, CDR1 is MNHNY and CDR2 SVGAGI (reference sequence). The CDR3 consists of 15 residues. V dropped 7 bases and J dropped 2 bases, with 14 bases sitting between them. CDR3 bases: TGTGCCAGCACCAATCCGGAGTCGACTAATGAAAAACTGTTTTTT. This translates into CASTNPESTNEKLFF.

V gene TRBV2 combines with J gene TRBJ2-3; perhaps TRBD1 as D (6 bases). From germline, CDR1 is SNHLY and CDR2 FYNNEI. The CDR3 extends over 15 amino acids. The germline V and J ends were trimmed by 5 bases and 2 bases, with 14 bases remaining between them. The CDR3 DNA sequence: TGTGCCAGCAGTAGGGGGACACAATTCACAGATACGCAGTATTTT. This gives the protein CASSRGTQFTDTQYF. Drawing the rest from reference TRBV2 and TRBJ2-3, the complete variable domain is EPEVTQTPSHQVTQMGQEVILRCVPISNHLYFYWYRQILGQKVEFLVSFYNNEISEKSEIFDDQFSVERPDGSNFTLKIRSTKLEDSAMYFCASSRGTQFTDTQYFGPGTRLTVL.

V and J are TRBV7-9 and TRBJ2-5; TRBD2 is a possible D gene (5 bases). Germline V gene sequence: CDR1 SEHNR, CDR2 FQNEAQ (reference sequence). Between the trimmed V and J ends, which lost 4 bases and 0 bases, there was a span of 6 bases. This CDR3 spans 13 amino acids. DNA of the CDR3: TGTGCCAGCAGCTCGGACTACCAAGAGACCCAGTACTTC. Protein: CASSSDYQETQYF.

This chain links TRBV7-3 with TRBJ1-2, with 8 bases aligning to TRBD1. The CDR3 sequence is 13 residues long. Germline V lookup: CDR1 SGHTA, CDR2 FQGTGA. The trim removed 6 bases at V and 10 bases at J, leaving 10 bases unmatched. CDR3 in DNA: TGTGCCAGCAGATCTCCGGGACAGGCAACCTACACCTTC. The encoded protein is CASRSPGQATYTF. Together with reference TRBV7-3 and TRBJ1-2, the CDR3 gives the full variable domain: GAGVSQTPSNKVTEKGKYVELRCDPISGHTALYWYRQSLGQGPEFLIYFQGTGAADDSGLPNDRFFAVRPEGSVSTLKIQRTERGDSAVYLCASRSPGQATYTFGSGTRLTVV.